This T cell receptor (beta chain) was sequenced in a study of T-cell reconstitution after alpha-beta-depleted transplantation in children. General observations from the study: After transplant, at about two months, alpha-beta T cells were reportedly derived from several hundred expanded graft clones. The origin of high day-60 TCRbeta diversity in some patients lay in surviving recipient T cells and thymic progenitors. Newly made T cells mostly supplied T-cell counts and diversity one year after transplant.

V was clipped by 1 base and J by 3 bases, with 13 bases between them. Germline loops: CDR1 SQVTM, CDR2 ANQGSEA. This CDR3 is built from 14 residues. This clonotype has a handful of counts. Its target is unknown. The TCRbeta library incorporated unique molecular identifiers. TCRdb passed the PCR reads through MiXCR, listing each CDR3 protein once. Altogether just under 350,000 distinct CDR3 sequences are present, 15% to 20% being singletons, with the ten largest covering roughly 40%. This sample comprised PBMCs, mostly from graft donor cells, obtained 360 days after TCRalphabeta/CD19-depleted stem cell transplant. The sequence came from a male patient aged 2-9 years who had a stem cell transplant for acute lymphoblastic leukemia, so the T cells may come from the graft donor. The chain uses TRBV29-1 and TRBJ2-7, with D maybe TRBD2 (6 bases). The CDR3 DNA is TGCAGCGTTGAAGGGCGGGAAGAGGGCTACGAGCAGTACTTC. It codes for CSVEGREEGYEQYF.